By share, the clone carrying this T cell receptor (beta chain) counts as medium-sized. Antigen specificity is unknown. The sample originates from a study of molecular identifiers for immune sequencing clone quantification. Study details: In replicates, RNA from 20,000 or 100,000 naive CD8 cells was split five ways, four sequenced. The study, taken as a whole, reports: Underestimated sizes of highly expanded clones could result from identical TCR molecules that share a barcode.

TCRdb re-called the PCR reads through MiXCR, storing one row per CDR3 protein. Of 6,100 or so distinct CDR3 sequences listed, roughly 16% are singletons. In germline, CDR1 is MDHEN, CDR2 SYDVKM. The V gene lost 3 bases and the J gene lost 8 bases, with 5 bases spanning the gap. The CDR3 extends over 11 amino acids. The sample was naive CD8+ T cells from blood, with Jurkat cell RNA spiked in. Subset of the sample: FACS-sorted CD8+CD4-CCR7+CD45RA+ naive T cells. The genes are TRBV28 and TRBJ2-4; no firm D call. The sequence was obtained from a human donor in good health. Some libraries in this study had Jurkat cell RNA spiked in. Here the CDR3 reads CASSFEYIQYF. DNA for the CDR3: TGTGCCAGCAGTTTTGAGTACATTCAGTACTTC.